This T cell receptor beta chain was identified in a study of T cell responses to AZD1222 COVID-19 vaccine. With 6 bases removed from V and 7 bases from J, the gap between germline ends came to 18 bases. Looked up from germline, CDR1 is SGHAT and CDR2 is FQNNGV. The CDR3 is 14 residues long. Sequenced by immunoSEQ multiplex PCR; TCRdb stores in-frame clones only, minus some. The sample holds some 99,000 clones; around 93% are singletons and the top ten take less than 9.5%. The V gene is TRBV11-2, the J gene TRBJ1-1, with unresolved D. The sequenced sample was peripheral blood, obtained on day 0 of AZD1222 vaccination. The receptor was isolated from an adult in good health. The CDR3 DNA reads TGTGCCAGCAGTTTCGGGCCAACGGGAGGTGAAGCTTTCTTT. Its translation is CASSFGPTGGEAFF.